The 17 T cell receptor beta chains below all came from one sample that was sequenced in a study of low-dose radiotherapy and immunotherapy resistance in tumors. As to time point: after trial treatment. Treatment defined: LDRT plus nivolumab, ipilimumab, low-dose cyclophosphamide and aspirin (RACIN trial). Alpha- and beta-chain coverage of first-strand cDNA came from TRAV- and TRBV-specific primers. TCRs were put through approximately 21 PCR cycles of amplification with Phusion. A constant-region primer and the V-primer adapter served as the primer pair. TCRdb redid the calling of the reads with MiXCR, one entry per CDR3 protein. The sample carries around 100,000 distinct CDR3 sequences, under 25% recorded once. The starting material was PBMCs, obtained after low-dose radiotherapy plus immunotherapy. The receptors stem from a female donor with ovarian cancer.

This clonotype was detected ten times or more. The rearrangement joins TRBV7-9 to TRBJ2-7; 13 nucleotides agree with TRBD2. Germline CDR1 is SEHNR and CDR2 is FQNEAQ (reference sequence). The CDR3 has 16 amino acids. V was clipped by 1 base and J by 5 bases; unmatched bases: 5. The CDR3 region has the DNA TGTGCCAGCAGCTTAGTTAGAGGACTAGCGGGAGACGAGCAGTACTTC. Amino acids: CASSLVRGLAGDEQYF.

The sample holds many counts of this clonotype. The rearrangement links TRBV24-1 to TRBJ2-1; TRBD1 is a possible D gene (6 bases). Germline V lookup: CDR1 KGHDR, CDR2 SFDVKD. Trimming removed 5 bases from V and 4 bases from J, with 14 bases in between. This CDR3 contains 15 residues. Written as DNA, the CDR3 is TGTGCCACCAGTGGCAGCAGGGGTGCTTACAATGAGCAGTTCTTC. Residues: CATSGSRGAYNEQFF.

The table lists this clonotype with a few counts. V is TRBV20-1 and J is TRBJ1-3; the D is unclear. Trimming removed 0 bases at V and 0 bases at J, with 6 bases between. This CDR3 is built from 14 residues. Germline V gene data show CDR1 as DFQATT and CDR2 as SNEGSKA (reference sequence). The CDR3 loop reads CSARDFRSGNTIYF. The DNA of the CDR3 is TGCAGTGCTAGAGATTTCCGCTCTGGAAACACCATATATTTT.

The CDR3 loop is CASSLSWGYETQYF. CDR3 nucleotide sequence: TGTGCCAGCAGTTTATCGTGGGGATACGAGACCCAGTACTTC. The V gene is TRBV28, the J gene TRBJ2-5; no reliable D call. Germline V lookup: CDR1 MDHEN, CDR2 SYDVKM. V shed 1 base and J shed 5 bases, with 11 bases lying between them. The CDR3 totals 14 residues.

This clonotype has at least ten counts. This CDR3 is CASSSPLEYQETQYF. The DNA of the CDR3 is TGTGCCAGCAGTTCGCCCTTAGAGTACCAAGAGACCCAGTACTTC. This chain joins TRBV6-2 or TRBV6-3 and TRBJ2-5; no clear D gene. This CDR3 has 15 residues. V gave up 4 bases and J gave up 0 bases, with 12 bases separating them. Germline V gives CDR1 MNHEY, CDR2 SVGEGT.

This clonotype was found many times. V is TRBV29-1 and J is TRBJ1-2, with D hard to call. The V gene lost 2 bases and the J gene lost 2 bases, with 3 bases spanning the gap. The CDR3 is made up of 11 amino acids. Germline V gene data show CDR1 as SQVTM and CDR2 as ANQGSEA. The CDR3 protein is CSVEWNYGYTF. DNA for the CDR3: TGCAGCGTTGAATGGAACTATGGCTACACCTTC.

V usage is TRBV20-1 and J usage is TRBJ2-1; 8 nucleotides agree with TRBD1. This CDR3 is 16 amino acids long. The V segment lost 5 bases and the J segment 0 bases; nucleotides outside the gene matches: 9. Germline CDR1 reads DFQATT; CDR2 reads SNEGSKA (reference sequence). The chain's CDR3 is CSAGGNRGASYNEQFF. CDR3 in DNA: TGCAGTGCTGGGGGAAACAGGGGGGCCTCCTACAATGAGCAGTTCTTC.

This clonotype occurred a few times. The rearrangement uses TRBV28 and TRBJ1-4, with 9 bases lining up with TRBD1. Trimming at V came to 6 bases and at J to 6 bases, leaving 5 bases not matched to a gene. CDR1 is MDHEN, CDR2 SYDVKM, per germline. CDR3 length: 14 amino acids. The CDR3: CASRHRGLDEKLFF. Here the CDR3 DNA reads TGTGCCAGCAGACACAGGGGGCTTGATGAAAAACTGTTTTTT.

At least ten counts were recorded for this clonotype. The V and J genes are TRBV6-2 or TRBV6-3 and TRBJ2-2, with 9 bases aligning to TRBD2. In germline, CDR1 is MNHEY, CDR2 SVGEGT. Trimming took 6 bases from V and 0 from J; bases not matched to a gene: 5. The CDR3 contains 16 residues. DNA for the CDR3: TGTGCCAGCAGGAAACCTAGCGGGACGAACACCGGGGAGCTGTTTTTT. Protein sequence: CASRKPSGTNTGELFF.

This clonotype showed up many times. This chain's CDR3 is CASSIGSYQETQYF. DNA of the CDR3: TGTGCCAGTAGTATAGGGAGCTACCAAGAGACCCAGTACTTC. This chain uses TRBV19 with TRBJ2-5; D is ambiguous. Trimming shortened V by 1 base and J by 0 bases, and 6 bases separated the two germline ends. CDR1 and CDR2 from the germline V gene are LNHDA and SQIVND (reference sequence). This CDR3 comprises 14 residues.

With respect to this clonotype: Being one base from a much bigger clone, this may be a read error. This chain connects TRBV24-1 to TRBJ2-7; TRBD1 agrees at 10 bases. CDR3 size: 15 residues. The junction had 8 bases not matched to a gene; V was cut back by 3 bases and J by 7 bases. Germline loops: CDR1 KGHDR, CDR2 SFDVKD. This chain's CDR3 is CATSDSRQGANEQYF. The CDR3 coding sequence is TGTGCCACCAGTGATAGTCGACAGGGGGCGAATGAGCAGTACTTC.

In this sample, this clonotype turned up many times. The chain joins TRBV5-4 to TRBJ2-7; D unclear. V was trimmed by 4 bases and J by 0 bases, leaving 11 bases between them. The CDR3 runs 14 residues. The germline gives CDR1 SGHNT, CDR2 YYREEE (reference sequence). CDR3 in DNA: TGTGCCAGCAGCCAGCCCGGAATCTCCTACGAGCAGTACTTC. It codes for CASSQPGISYEQYF.

This chain joins TRBV7-3 and TRBJ2-5; the D gene could be TRBD1 or TRBD2 (7 bases each). The CDR3 is 14 residues long. Trimming cost V 5 bases and J 5 bases, with 15 bases left between them. CDR1 and CDR2 from the germline V gene are SGHTA and FQGTGA. The CDR3 loop reads CASSPGGGAETQYF. CDR3 in DNA: TGTGCCAGCAGCCCAGGGGGGGGCGCGGAGACCCAGTACTTC. The full variable domain, rest sourced from reference TRBV7-3 and TRBJ2-5, is GAGVSQTPSNKVTEKGKYVELRCDPISGHTALYWYRQSLGQGPEFLIYFQGTGAADDSGLPNDRFFAVRPEGSVSTLKIQRTERGDSAVYLCASSPGGGAETQYFGPGTRLLVL.

The chain uses TRBV6-1 and TRBJ1-2, with D possibly matching TRBD1 (5 bases). Germline CDR1 reads MNHNS; CDR2 reads SASEGT. V gave up 9 bases and J gave up 3 bases, with 11 bases separating them. This CDR3 comprises 12 residues. The CDR3 protein is CASDRSDYGYTF. The CDR3 DNA reads as TGTGCCAGTGACAGATCTGACTATGGCTACACCTTC.

This clonotype was counted at least ten times. The rearrangement joins TRBV5-1 to TRBJ2-7, with D uncertain. V was clipped by 2 bases and J by 5 bases, with 17 bases between them. The length of the CDR3 is 15 residues. The germline gives CDR1 SGHRS, CDR2 YFSETQ. The CDR3 protein is CASSLGPPGRHEQYF. CDR3 coding DNA: TGCGCCAGCAGCTTAGGACCTCCCGGGCGCCACGAGCAGTACTTC.

The genes are TRBV28 and TRBJ2-1; D is tentatively TRBD1 or TRBD2 (6 bases each). Per germline, CDR1 MDHEN and CDR2 SYDVKM. The CDR3 is 13 amino acids. Deletions cut 3 bases from V and 9 bases from J, with 12 bases between. The CDR3 spells CASSFRGPVEQFF. CDR3 nucleotides: TGTGCCAGCAGTTTTCGGGGGCCGGTTGAGCAGTTCTTC.

Of note for this clonotype: With only one base between it and a far larger clone, this is likely a read error. This chain links TRBV5-8 with TRBJ2-1; D remains ambiguous. V gave up 6 bases and J gave up 2 bases, with 15 bases separating them. The CDR3 has 15 amino acids. Germline V gives CDR1 SGHTS, CDR2 YDEGEE. The CDR3 here is CASNPLKGPYNEQFF. CDR3 sequence (DNA): TGTGCCAGCAATCCACTCAAAGGACCCTACAATGAGCAGTTCTTC.